This entry concerns a single T cell receptor (beta chain). The antigen it recognizes is unknown. Base qualities are not provided; no much larger clone lies one nucleotide away. Each collaborating institution followed its own protocols to collect whole blood in K2EDTA tubes. For TCRbeta analysis, collaborators shipped samples in one of three forms: frozen whole blood, isolated PBMCs, or DNA extracted from either of those sample types. This entry is derived from a study of blood T cell repertoires in COVID-19 (dated by TCRdb to the early 2020s). Broadly, across the study: Samples covering the acute and convalescent phases of COVID-19 were provided by collaborators in the United States, Italy and Spain. The material from the prospective study consisted of cDNA or gDNA derived from T cells, B-cell-depleted T cells, or PBMCs. Deeply sampled blood TCRbeta repertoires from subjects exposed to, actively infected with, or recovered from COVID-19 were included in the dataset. Samples came from the ongoing ImmuneRACE study (first 160 participants) plus 1,254 subjects from 6 global collaborators. Where available, HLA class I and class II types were obtained from metadata supplied by the sample provider rather than from assay-based typing. Nearly every sample came with metadata listing a de-identified subject ID, COVID-19 status, age in years and sex. The repertoires were released in a freely available public database meant as a resource for research on the immune response to SARS-CoV-2.

Looking up the germline V gene (reference sequence) yields CDR1 LGHDT and CDR2 YNNKEL. Taken from cysteine to phenylalanine, the CDR3 has 16 residues. Only the CDR3 region is kept as DNA, spanning 48 bases read in frame from base 1. The germline V and J ends show losses of 2 bases and 4 bases respectively, and no gene match explains 10 bases of the junction. Paper-wide results and their limitations: Clinical and demographic metadata were provided uncurated, with the amount varying by source and participant.

TCRbeta CDR3 regions were amplified from genomic DNA using the immunoSEQ Assay, a bias-controlled multiplex PCR. Per the original workflow: Within the assay, amplification of reference gene primers was used to estimate how many nucleated cells each sample contained. Sequence reads were collapsed and filtered to measure the absolute abundance of every unique TCRbeta CDR3 rearrangement. For each sample, productive Simpson clonality was calculated as the square root of Simpson's diversity index across productive rearrangements. The clones in this table, taken by TCRdb from immuneACCESS, are in-frame only. Not every clone is retained; where verified, under half of the shortfall comes from an unresolved V gene, and the cause of the rest is unknown. V and J calls and clone size come straight from that table; D and trimming were deduced from the DNA. The sample data list over 100,000 clones, and around 81% of these were observed just once. Of the sample, 8.4% is held by the ten largest clones.

Sequencing used peripheral blood. The chain couples TRBV3-1 (or the pseudogene TRBV3-2) to TRBJ2-7; TRBD2 matches 8 bases in the middle. The receptor's source is a woman in her sixties with active or convalescent COVID-19. The CDR3 region has the sequence CASSQPMTGRGYEQYF. The sequenced DNA: TGTGCCAGCAGCCAACCAATGACCGGGAGGGGGTACGAGCAGTACTTC.